Listed below are T cell receptor beta chains from one sample, sequenced in a study of T-cell memory formation after mild COVID-19. Using its own MiXCR run on the 5' RACE reads, TCRdb lists one record per CDR3 protein. Of roughly 250,000 distinct CDR3 sequences in the sample, about 17% were seen once. Sample: PBMCs or a T cell subset sorted from them (not recorded which). Every receptor here comes from a man aged 18 to 35 who had mild COVID-19 (a few samples of this study predate the infection). Cell type and time point are not known. Each CDR3 is given with its conserved first and last residue. D genes are given only for firm matches. Not all rows give a size; the values are once, few, many and, for expanded clones, a class.

j_call: TRBJ1-6; cdr3_length: 15; v_call: TRBV7-2; d_call: -; clone_size: few; cdr3_aa: CASSLAGVVNSPLHF; cdr3_nt: TGTGCCAGCAGCTTAGCGGGAGTGGTAAATTCACCCCTCCACTTT
j_call: TRBJ2-5; cdr3_length: 13; v_call: TRBV6-2/TRBV6-3; d_call: -; clone_size: few; cdr3_aa: CASSYSYQETQYF; cdr3_nt: TGTGCCAGCAGTTACTCGTACCAAGAGACCCAGTACTTC
j_call: TRBJ1-3; cdr3_length: 16; v_call: TRBV4-3; d_call: -; clone_size: -; cdr3_aa: CASSQGVHLSGNTIYF; cdr3_nt: TGCGCCAGCAGCCAGGGGGTCCACCTCTCTGGAAACACCATATATTTT
j_call: TRBJ1-2; cdr3_length: 13; v_call: TRBV7-2; d_call: -; clone_size: -; cdr3_aa: CASSLAVVYGYTF; cdr3_nt: TGTGCCAGCAGCTTAGCGGTTGTCTATGGCTACACCTTC
j_call: TRBJ2-3; cdr3_length: 12; v_call: TRBV6-2/TRBV6-3; d_call: -; clone_size: -; cdr3_aa: CASSSFFSTQYF; cdr3_nt: TGTGCCAGCAGTTCCTTCTTCAGCACGCAGTATTTT
j_call: TRBJ1-1; cdr3_length: 14; v_call: TRBV4-3; d_call: -; clone_size: few; cdr3_aa: CASSQVLFSAEAFF; cdr3_nt: TGCGCCAGCAGCCAAGTTCTGTTTTCCGCTGAAGCTTTCTTT
j_call: TRBJ2-2; cdr3_length: 14; v_call: TRBV7-2; d_call: -; clone_size: few; cdr3_aa: CASSPPGLTGELFF; cdr3_nt: TGTGCCAGCAGCCCTCCCGGCCTCACCGGGGAGCTGTTTTTT
j_call: TRBJ2-3; cdr3_length: 15; v_call: TRBV2; d_call: -; clone_size: -; cdr3_aa: CASTPKRGVTDTLYF; cdr3_nt: TGTGCCAGCACACCTAAGAGGGGGGTAACCGATACGCTGTATTTT
j_call: TRBJ1-1; cdr3_length: 15; v_call: TRBV4-1; d_call: -; clone_size: -; cdr3_aa: CASSKGQGPSTEAFF; cdr3_nt: TGCGCCAGCAGCAAGGGGCAGGGGCCCTCCACTGAAGCTTTCTTT
j_call: TRBJ2-5; cdr3_length: 16; v_call: TRBV28; d_call: -; clone_size: -; cdr3_aa: CASLPGLRRADETQYF; cdr3_nt: TGTGCCAGCCTCCCCGGGCTACGGAGGGCAGATGAGACCCAGTACTTC
j_call: TRBJ2-3; cdr3_length: 13; v_call: TRBV6-4; d_call: -; clone_size: few; cdr3_aa: CASSEEGSDTQYF; cdr3_nt: TGTGCCAGCAGTGAGGAAGGTTCGGATACGCAGTATTTT
j_call: TRBJ2-3; cdr3_length: 14; v_call: TRBV5-1; d_call: -; clone_size: -; cdr3_aa: CASSLVRTTDTQYF; cdr3_nt: TGCGCCAGCAGCTTGGTACGGACCACAGATACGCAGTATTTT
j_call: TRBJ1-2; cdr3_length: 13; v_call: TRBV20-1; d_call: TRBD1; clone_size: few; cdr3_aa: CSAQRGRGGGYTF; cdr3_nt: TGCAGTGCTCAGAGGGGGCGCGGCGGTGGCTACACCTTC
j_call: TRBJ2-1; cdr3_length: 13; v_call: TRBV20-1; d_call: TRBD1; clone_size: -; cdr3_aa: CSASWDRNNEQFF; cdr3_nt: TGCAGTGCTAGTTGGGACAGGAACAATGAGCAGTTCTTC
j_call: TRBJ2-5; cdr3_length: 16; v_call: TRBV7-2; d_call: -; clone_size: -; cdr3_aa: CASSLERGAVQETQYF; cdr3_nt: TGTGCCAGCAGCTTAGAGAGGGGAGCGGTCCAAGAGACCCAGTACTTC
j_call: TRBJ2-5; cdr3_length: 9; v_call: TRBV28; d_call: -; clone_size: -; cdr3_aa: CASSLFQYF; cdr3_nt: TGTGCCAGCAGTTTATTCCAGTACTTC
j_call: TRBJ1-3; cdr3_length: 13; v_call: TRBV2; d_call: -; clone_size: once; cdr3_aa: CASNGGAGNTIYF; cdr3_nt: TGTGCCAGCAATGGGGGAGCTGGAAACACCATATATTTT
j_call: TRBJ2-2; cdr3_length: 18; v_call: TRBV25-1; d_call: TRBD1; clone_size: -; cdr3_aa: CASSDPPRDRGRTGELFF; cdr3_nt: TGTGCCAGCAGTGACCCCCCCCGGGACAGGGGTCGCACCGGGGAGCTGTTTTTT
j_call: TRBJ2-7; cdr3_length: 13; v_call: TRBV30; d_call: -; clone_size: -; cdr3_aa: CAQGTQGTYEQYF; cdr3_nt: TGTGCCCAGGGCACGCAGGGCACCTACGAGCAGTACTTC
j_call: TRBJ1-5; cdr3_length: 15; v_call: TRBV10-3; d_call: -; clone_size: -; cdr3_aa: CAISATILWDQPQHF; cdr3_nt: TGTGCCATCAGTGCGACTATACTGTGGGACCAGCCCCAGCATTTT
j_call: TRBJ1-6; cdr3_length: 15; v_call: TRBV4-3; d_call: -; clone_size: -; cdr3_aa: CASSQDRGGMTPLHF; cdr3_nt: TGCGCCAGCAGCCAAGATCGGGGGGGAATGACACCCCTCCACTTT
j_call: TRBJ2-7; cdr3_length: 15; v_call: TRBV4-2; d_call: TRBD2; clone_size: many; cdr3_aa: CASSQAGTRSHEQYF; cdr3_nt: TGTGCCAGCAGCCAAGCGGGGACTAGGTCCCACGAGCAGTACTTC
j_call: TRBJ2-5; cdr3_length: 12; v_call: TRBV10-2; d_call: TRBD2; clone_size: few; cdr3_aa: CASRTSGETQYF; cdr3_nt: TGCGCCAGCCGGACTAGCGGAGAGACCCAGTACTTC
j_call: TRBJ2-3; cdr3_length: 14; v_call: TRBV12-3/TRBV12-4; d_call: TRBD1; clone_size: -; cdr3_aa: CASSEDRGPDTQYF; cdr3_nt: TGTGCCAGCAGTGAGGACAGGGGGCCAGATACGCAGTATTTT
j_call: TRBJ2-1; cdr3_length: 14; v_call: TRBV28; d_call: TRBD2; clone_size: -; cdr3_aa: CASSGGESYNEQFF; cdr3_nt: TGTGCCAGCTCGGGAGGAGAGTCCTACAATGAGCAGTTCTTC
j_call: TRBJ2-7; cdr3_length: 15; v_call: TRBV7-2; d_call: TRBD2; clone_size: few; cdr3_aa: CASSLGAGAVYEQYF; cdr3_nt: TGTGCCAGCAGCTTAGGAGCGGGGGCGGTCTACGAGCAGTACTTC
j_call: TRBJ1-2; cdr3_length: 14; v_call: TRBV7-2; d_call: -; clone_size: few; cdr3_aa: CASSSIMEGYGYTF; cdr3_nt: TGTGCCAGCAGCTCAATCATGGAGGGATATGGCTACACCTTC
j_call: TRBJ1-1; cdr3_length: 13; v_call: TRBV7-2; d_call: -; clone_size: -; cdr3_aa: CASSSNWGTEAFF; cdr3_nt: TGTGCCAGCAGCTCCAACTGGGGCACTGAAGCTTTCTTT
j_call: TRBJ2-4; cdr3_length: 15; v_call: TRBV9; d_call: -; clone_size: -; cdr3_aa: CASGEGQGALNIQYF; cdr3_nt: TGTGCCAGCGGAGAAGGGCAAGGGGCCTTAAACATTCAGTACTTC
j_call: TRBJ1-2; cdr3_length: 15; v_call: TRBV4-1; d_call: TRBD1; clone_size: few; cdr3_aa: CASSRGQGGNYGYTF; cdr3_nt: TGCGCCAGCAGCAGGGGGCAGGGAGGTAACTATGGCTACACCTTC
j_call: TRBJ2-1; cdr3_length: 16; v_call: TRBV7-3; d_call: -; clone_size: few; cdr3_aa: CASSMTPSTTLNEQFF; cdr3_nt: TGTGCCAGCAGCATGACTCCTTCCACGACCCTCAATGAGCAGTTCTTC
j_call: TRBJ1-5; cdr3_length: 14; v_call: TRBV6-5; d_call: -; clone_size: -; cdr3_aa: CASSTSYSNQPQHF; cdr3_nt: TGTGCCAGCAGCACAAGCTATAGCAATCAGCCCCAGCATTTT
j_call: TRBJ2-3; cdr3_length: 17; v_call: TRBV4-1; d_call: TRBD2; clone_size: -; cdr3_aa: CASSQDRASGFLRWQYF; cdr3_nt: TGCGCCAGCAGCCAAGATCGAGCTAGCGGGTTCCTCCGTTGGCAGTATTTT
j_call: TRBJ1-5; cdr3_length: 16; v_call: TRBV18; d_call: -; clone_size: few; cdr3_aa: CASSPRPVSSNQPQHF; cdr3_nt: TGTGCCAGCTCACCACGGCCAGTTAGTAGCAATCAGCCCCAGCATTTT
j_call: TRBJ2-2; cdr3_length: 15; v_call: TRBV5-1; d_call: TRBD2; clone_size: -; cdr3_aa: CASSVGLAGTGELFF; cdr3_nt: TGCGCCAGCAGCGTCGGACTAGCGGGCACCGGGGAGCTGTTTTTT
j_call: TRBJ2-5; cdr3_length: 13; v_call: TRBV7-2; d_call: -; clone_size: few; cdr3_aa: CASSPSNQETQYF; cdr3_nt: TGTGCCAGCAGCCCCAGCAACCAAGAGACCCAGTACTTC
j_call: TRBJ1-6; cdr3_length: 14; v_call: TRBV7-9; d_call: -; clone_size: -; cdr3_aa: CASSPPGANSPLHF; cdr3_nt: TGTGCCAGCAGCCCCCCGGGGGCCAATTCACCCCTCCACTTT
j_call: TRBJ2-7; cdr3_length: 14; v_call: TRBV11-2; d_call: TRBD1; clone_size: few; cdr3_aa: CASSLAGTGSEQYF; cdr3_nt: TGTGCCAGCAGCTTGGCAGGGACAGGTTCCGAGCAGTACTTC
j_call: TRBJ2-2; cdr3_length: 15; v_call: TRBV9; d_call: -; clone_size: -; cdr3_aa: CASSVGGKNTGELFF; cdr3_nt: TGTGCCAGCAGCGTAGGGGGGAAGAACACCGGGGAGCTGTTTTTT
j_call: TRBJ2-5; cdr3_length: 12; v_call: TRBV10-1; d_call: TRBD1; clone_size: -; cdr3_aa: CASRRTGTLGYF; cdr3_nt: TGCGCCAGCAGAAGGACAGGGACGCTGGGGTACTTC
j_call: TRBJ2-7; cdr3_length: 10; v_call: TRBV12-3/TRBV12-4; d_call: -; clone_size: few; cdr3_aa: CASSFYEQYF; cdr3_nt: TGTGCCAGCAGTTTCTACGAGCAGTACTTC
j_call: TRBJ2-3; cdr3_length: 16; v_call: TRBV5-1; d_call: TRBD2; clone_size: few; cdr3_aa: CASSWIAGHSTDTQYF; cdr3_nt: TGCGCCAGCAGCTGGATAGCGGGTCACAGCACAGATACGCAGTATTTT
j_call: TRBJ1-2; cdr3_length: 13; v_call: TRBV7-2; d_call: TRBD1; clone_size: -; cdr3_aa: CASSSRQGRGYTF; cdr3_nt: TGTGCCAGCAGCTCTAGACAGGGGAGGGGCTACACCTTC
j_call: TRBJ1-3; cdr3_length: 16; v_call: TRBV21-1; d_call: -; clone_size: -; cdr3_aa: CASSRTPTDPGNTIYF; cdr3_nt: TGTGCCAGCAGCAGGACCCCTACCGACCCTGGAAACACCATATATTTT